Given below is one T cell receptor (beta chain) in context. Its antigen is still unknown. PCR was performed using 60 Vbeta and 13 Jbeta primers. Original processing notes: Per a later analysis, the number of unique TCR beta chains was approximately 80 million, of which roughly 9.9 million were shared. Clones were read by immunoSEQ multiplex PCR, and TCRdb kept only the in-frame ones, dropping some. Clone size and the V and J calls come from that table; the DNA yielded D and trimming. The sample lists roughly 71,000 clones, around four fifths seen once, with about 2.9% in the top ten. This sample was taken from a study of cytomegalovirus exposure and HLA in healthy donors. Trimming cost V 2 bases and J 5 bases, with 9 bases left between them. This CDR3 region has 12 residues. The germline CDR1 and CDR2 sequences are SQVTM and ANQGSEA. Whole-study results and caveats: Excluded were some V segments that proved indistinguishable, including TRBV6-2 and TRBV6-3. The sole available immune exposure information was CMV serostatus. A later analysis found that most CMV-associated TCR beta chains appeared HLA-restricted.

The specimen sequenced was PBMCs. The TCR comes from a girl under 18 in good health and CMV-seropositive. This sequence joins TRBV29-1 and TRBJ1-1; D is ambiguous. CDR3 loop: CSVEYVGTEAFF. DNA for the CDR3: TGCAGCGTTGAATACGTCGGGACTGAAGCTTTCTTT.